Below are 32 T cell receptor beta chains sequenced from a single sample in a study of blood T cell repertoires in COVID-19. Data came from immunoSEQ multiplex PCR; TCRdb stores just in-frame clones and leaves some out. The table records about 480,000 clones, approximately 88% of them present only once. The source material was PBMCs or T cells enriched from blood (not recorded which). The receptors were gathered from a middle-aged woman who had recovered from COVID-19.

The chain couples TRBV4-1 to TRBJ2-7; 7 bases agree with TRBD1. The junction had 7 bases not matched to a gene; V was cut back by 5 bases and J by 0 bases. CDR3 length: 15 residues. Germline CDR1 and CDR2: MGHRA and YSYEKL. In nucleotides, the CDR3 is TGCGCCAGCAGCTACCGGGACAGAGACTCCTACGAGCAGTACTTC. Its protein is CASSYRDRDSYEQYF.

The CDR3 spells CASSYASNTGELFF. The CDR3 DNA reads TGTGCCAGCAGCTATGCCTCAAACACCGGGGAGCTGTTTTTT. The J gene is TRBJ2-2, the V gene TRBV2; the D is unclear. V was cut by 6 bases and J by 2 bases, with 10 bases left in between. This CDR3 contains 14 residues. Germline V gene data show CDR1 as SNHLY and CDR2 as FYNNEI.

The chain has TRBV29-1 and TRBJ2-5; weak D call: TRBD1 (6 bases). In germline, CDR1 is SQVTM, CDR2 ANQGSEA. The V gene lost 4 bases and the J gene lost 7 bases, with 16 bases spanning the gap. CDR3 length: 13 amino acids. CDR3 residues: CSVVDSPQWTQYF. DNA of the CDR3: TGCAGCGTTGTGGACAGCCCACAGTGGACCCAGTACTTC.

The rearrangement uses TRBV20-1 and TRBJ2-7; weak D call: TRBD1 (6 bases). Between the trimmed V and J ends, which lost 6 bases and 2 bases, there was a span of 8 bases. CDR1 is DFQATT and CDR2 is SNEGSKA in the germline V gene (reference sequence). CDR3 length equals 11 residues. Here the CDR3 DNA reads TGCAGTGCGAGGACAGCCTACGAGCAGTACTTC. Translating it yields CSARTAYEQYF.

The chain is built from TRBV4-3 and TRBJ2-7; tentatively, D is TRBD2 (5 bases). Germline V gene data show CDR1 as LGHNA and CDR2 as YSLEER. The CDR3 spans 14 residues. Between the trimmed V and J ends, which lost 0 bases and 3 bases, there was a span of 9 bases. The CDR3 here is CASSQEEGSYEQYF. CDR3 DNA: TGCGCCAGCAGCCAAGAAGAGGGAAGCTACGAGCAGTACTTC.

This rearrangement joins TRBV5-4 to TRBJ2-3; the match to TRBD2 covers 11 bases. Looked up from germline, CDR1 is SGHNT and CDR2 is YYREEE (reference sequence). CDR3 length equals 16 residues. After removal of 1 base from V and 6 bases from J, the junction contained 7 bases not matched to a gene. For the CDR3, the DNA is TGTGCCAGCAGCTTGTTTACTAGCGGGAGTGTGGATACGCAGTATTTT. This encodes CASSLFTSGSVDTQYF.

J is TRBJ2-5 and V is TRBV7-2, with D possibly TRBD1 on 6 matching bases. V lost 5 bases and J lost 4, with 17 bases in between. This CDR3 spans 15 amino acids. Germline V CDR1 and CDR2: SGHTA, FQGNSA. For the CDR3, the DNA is TGTGCCAGCAGCCACGGGCAGGGGAAGGGAGAGACCCAGTACTTC. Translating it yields CASSHGQGKGETQYF.

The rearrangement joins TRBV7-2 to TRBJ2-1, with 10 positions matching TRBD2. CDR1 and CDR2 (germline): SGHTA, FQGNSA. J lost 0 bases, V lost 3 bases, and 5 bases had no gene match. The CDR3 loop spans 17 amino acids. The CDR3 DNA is TGTGCCAGCAGCTTTCGGGCTAGCGGGAGCTCCTACAATGAGCAGTTCTTC. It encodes CASSFRASGSSYNEQFF.

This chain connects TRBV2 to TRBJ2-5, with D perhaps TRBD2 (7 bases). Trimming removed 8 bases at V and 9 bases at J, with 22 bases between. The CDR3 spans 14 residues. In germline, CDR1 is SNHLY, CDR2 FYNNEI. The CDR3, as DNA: TGTGCCAGCGGCCTGGGGGGGCCTACGGTGTCCCAGTACTTC. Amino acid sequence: CASGLGGPTVSQYF. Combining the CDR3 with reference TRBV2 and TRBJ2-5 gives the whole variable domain EPEVTQTPSHQVTQMGQEVILRCVPISNHLYFYWYRQILGQKVEFLVSFYNNEISEKSEIFDDQFSVERPDGSNFTLKIRSTKLEDSAMYFCASGLGGPTVSQYFGPGTRLLVL.

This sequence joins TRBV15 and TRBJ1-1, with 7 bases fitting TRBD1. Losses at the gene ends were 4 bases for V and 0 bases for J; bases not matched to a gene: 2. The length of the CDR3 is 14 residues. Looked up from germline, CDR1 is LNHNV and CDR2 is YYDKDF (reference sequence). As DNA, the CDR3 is TGTGCCACCAGCAAACAGGGGATGAACACTGAAGCTTTCTTT. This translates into CATSKQGMNTEAFF.

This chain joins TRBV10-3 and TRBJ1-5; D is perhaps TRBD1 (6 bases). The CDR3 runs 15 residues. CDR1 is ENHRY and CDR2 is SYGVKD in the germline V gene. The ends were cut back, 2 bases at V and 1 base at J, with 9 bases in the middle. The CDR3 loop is CAISEDRRSNQPQHF. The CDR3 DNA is TGTGCCATCAGTGAGGACAGGAGGAGCAATCAGCCCCAGCATTTT.

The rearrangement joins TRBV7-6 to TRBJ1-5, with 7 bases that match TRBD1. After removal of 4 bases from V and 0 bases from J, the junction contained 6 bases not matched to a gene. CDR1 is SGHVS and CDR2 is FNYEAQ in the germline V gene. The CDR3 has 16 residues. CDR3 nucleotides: TGTGCCAGCAGCTCCGGACAGGTGAATAGCAATCAGCCCCAGCATTTT. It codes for CASSSGQVNSNQPQHF.

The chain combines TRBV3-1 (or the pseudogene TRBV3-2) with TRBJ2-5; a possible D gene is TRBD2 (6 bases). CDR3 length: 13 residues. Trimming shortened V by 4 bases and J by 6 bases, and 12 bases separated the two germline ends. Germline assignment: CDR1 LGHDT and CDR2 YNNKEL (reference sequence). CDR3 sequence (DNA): TGTGCCAGCAGCCGGACTACCGGGAAGACCCAGTACTTC. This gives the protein CASSRTTGKTQYF.

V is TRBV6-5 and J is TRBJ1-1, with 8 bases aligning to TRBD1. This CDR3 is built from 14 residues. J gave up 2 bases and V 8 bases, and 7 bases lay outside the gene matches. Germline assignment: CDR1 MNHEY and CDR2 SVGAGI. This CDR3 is CASRTGQGNTEAFF. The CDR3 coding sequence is TGTGCCAGCCGAACCGGACAGGGAAACACTGAAGCTTTCTTT.

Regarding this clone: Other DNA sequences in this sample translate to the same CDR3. The CDR3 coding sequence is TGCGCCAGCAGCCTCGGGACAGGAGGGACAGATACGCAGTATTTT. It encodes CASSLGTGGTDTQYF. The genes are TRBV5-1 and TRBJ2-3, with 8 bases aligning to TRBD1. This CDR3 is built from 15 residues. V shed 4 bases, J shed 3 bases, and the junction held 7 bases outside the gene matches. CDR1 is SGHRS and CDR2 is YFSETQ in the germline V gene.

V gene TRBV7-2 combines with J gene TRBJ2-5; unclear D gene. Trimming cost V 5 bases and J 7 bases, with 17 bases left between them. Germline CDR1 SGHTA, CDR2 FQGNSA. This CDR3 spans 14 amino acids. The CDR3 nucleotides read TGTGCCAGCAGCCAAGACGGTCCTCCGGGGACCCAGTACTTC. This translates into CASSQDGPPGTQYF.

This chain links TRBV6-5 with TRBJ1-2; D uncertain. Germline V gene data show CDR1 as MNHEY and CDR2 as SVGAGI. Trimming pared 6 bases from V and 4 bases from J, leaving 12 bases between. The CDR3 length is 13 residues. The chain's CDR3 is CASSWTESYGYTF. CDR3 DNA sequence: TGTGCCAGCAGCTGGACTGAAAGCTATGGCTACACCTTC.

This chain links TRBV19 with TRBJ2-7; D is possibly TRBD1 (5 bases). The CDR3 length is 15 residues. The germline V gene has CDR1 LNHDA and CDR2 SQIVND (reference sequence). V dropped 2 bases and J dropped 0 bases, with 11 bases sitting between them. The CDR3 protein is CASSIQGTASYEQYF. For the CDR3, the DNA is TGTGCCAGTAGTATACAGGGTACGGCCTCCTACGAGCAGTACTTC.

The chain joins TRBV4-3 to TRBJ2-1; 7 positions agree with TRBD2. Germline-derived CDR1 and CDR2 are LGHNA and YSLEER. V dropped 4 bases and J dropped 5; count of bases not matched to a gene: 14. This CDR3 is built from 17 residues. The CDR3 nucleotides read TGCGCCAGCAGCCCCTACCCAGGGAGGGAGATCGACAATGAGCAGTTCTTC. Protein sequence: CASSPYPGREIDNEQFF.

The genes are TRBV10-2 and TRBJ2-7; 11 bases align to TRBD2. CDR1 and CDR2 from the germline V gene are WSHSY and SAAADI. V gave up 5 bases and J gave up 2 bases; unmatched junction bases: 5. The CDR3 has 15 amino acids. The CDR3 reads CASSLAGGLTYEQYF. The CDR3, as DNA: TGCGCCAGCAGTTTAGCGGGAGGGCTGACCTACGAGCAGTACTTC.

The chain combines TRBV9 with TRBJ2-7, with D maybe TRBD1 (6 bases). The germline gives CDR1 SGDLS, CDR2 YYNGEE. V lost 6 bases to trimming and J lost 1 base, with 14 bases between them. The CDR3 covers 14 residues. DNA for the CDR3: TGTGCCAGCAATAGGGGACAAGAATCCTACGAGCAGTACTTC. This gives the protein CASNRGQESYEQYF.

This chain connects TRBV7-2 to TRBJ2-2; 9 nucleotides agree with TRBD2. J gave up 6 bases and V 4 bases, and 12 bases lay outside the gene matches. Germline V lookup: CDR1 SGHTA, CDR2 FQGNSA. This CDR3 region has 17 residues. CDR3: CASSSRRGLAGSGELFF. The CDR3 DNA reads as TGTGCCAGCAGCTCCCGAAGGGGCCTAGCGGGATCCGGGGAGCTGTTTTTT.

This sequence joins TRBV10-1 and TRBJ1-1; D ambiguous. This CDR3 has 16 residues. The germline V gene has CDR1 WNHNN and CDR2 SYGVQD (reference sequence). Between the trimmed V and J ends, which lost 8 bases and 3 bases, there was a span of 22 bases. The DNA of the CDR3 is TGCGCCAGCCGATTGGGCGGCGGCAGGAGGTACACTGAAGCTTTCTTT. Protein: CASRLGGGRRYTEAFF.

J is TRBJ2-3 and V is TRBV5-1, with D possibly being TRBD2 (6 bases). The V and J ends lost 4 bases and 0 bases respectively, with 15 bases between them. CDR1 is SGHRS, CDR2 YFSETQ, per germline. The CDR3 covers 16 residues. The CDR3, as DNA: TGCGCCAGCAGCCCGGACTACCTCGGGAGCACAGATACGCAGTATTTT. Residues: CASSPDYLGSTDTQYF.

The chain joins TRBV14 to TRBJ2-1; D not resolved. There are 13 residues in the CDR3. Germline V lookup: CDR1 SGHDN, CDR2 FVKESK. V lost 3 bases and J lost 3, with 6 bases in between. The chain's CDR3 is CASSQRIYNEQFF. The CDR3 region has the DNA TGTGCCAGCAGCCAGCGGATCTACAATGAGCAGTTCTTC.

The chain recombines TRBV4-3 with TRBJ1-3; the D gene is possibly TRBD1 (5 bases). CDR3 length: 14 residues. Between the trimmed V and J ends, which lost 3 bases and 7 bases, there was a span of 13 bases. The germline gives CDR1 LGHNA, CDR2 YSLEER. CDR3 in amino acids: CASSQQGVGNTIYF. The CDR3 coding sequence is TGCGCCAGCAGCCAGCAGGGTGTGGGGAACACCATATATTTT.

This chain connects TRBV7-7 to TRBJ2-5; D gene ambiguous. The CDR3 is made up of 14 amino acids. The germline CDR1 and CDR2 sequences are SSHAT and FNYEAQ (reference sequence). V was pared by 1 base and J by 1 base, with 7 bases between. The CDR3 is CASSLEPTQETQYF. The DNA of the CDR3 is TGTGCCAGCAGCTTAGAACCTACCCAAGAGACCCAGTACTTC.

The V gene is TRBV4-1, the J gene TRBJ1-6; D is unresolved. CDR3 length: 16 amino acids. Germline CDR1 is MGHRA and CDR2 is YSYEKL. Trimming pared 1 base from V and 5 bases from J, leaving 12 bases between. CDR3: CASSQGPQENNSPLHF. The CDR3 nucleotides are TGCGCCAGCAGCCAAGGACCGCAGGAAAATAATTCACCCCTCCACTTT.

CDR3 sequence: CASSPGLAEADTQYF. The DNA for the CDR3 is TGTGCCAGCTCACCCGGACTAGCGGAAGCAGATACGCAGTATTTT. This chain uses TRBV18 with TRBJ2-3; 10 bases are shared with TRBD2. The V and J ends lost 3 bases and 4 bases, in that order; junction bases with no gene match: 4. Germline V gives CDR1 KGHSH, CDR2 LQKENI. The CDR3 covers 15 residues. Supplemented by reference TRBV18 and TRBJ2-3, the full variable domain reads NAGVMQNPRHLVRRRGQEARLRCSPMKGHSHVYWYRQLPEEGLKFMVYLQKENIIDESGMPKERFSAEFPKEGPSILRIQQVVRGDSAAYFCASSPGLAEADTQYFGPGTRLTVL.

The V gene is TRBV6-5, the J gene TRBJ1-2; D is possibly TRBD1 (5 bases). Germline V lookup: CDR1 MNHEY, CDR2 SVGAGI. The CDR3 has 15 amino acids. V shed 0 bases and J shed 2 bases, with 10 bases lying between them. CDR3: CASSYSGTVNYGYTF. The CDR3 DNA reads TGTGCCAGCAGTTACTCCGGGACTGTGAACTATGGCTACACCTTC.

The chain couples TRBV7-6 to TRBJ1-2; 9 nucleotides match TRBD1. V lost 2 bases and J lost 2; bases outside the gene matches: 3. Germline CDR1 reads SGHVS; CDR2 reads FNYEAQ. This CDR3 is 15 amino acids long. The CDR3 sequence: CASSLRTGDNYGYTF. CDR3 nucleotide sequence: TGTGCCAGCAGCTTACGGACAGGGGACAACTATGGCTACACCTTC.

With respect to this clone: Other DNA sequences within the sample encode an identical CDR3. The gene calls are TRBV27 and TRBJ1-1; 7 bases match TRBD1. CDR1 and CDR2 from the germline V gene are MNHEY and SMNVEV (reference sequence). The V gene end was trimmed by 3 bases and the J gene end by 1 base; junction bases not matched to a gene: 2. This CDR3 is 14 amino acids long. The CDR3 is CASSLTGWNTEAFF. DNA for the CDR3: TGTGCCAGCAGTTTGACAGGGTGGAACACTGAAGCTTTCTTT.